Listed here are 30 T cell receptor beta chains from one sample, sequenced in a study of T cell responses to AZD1222 COVID-19 vaccine. The assay was immunoSEQ multiplex PCR, and TCRdb's table has in-frame clones only and misses some. The table has some 150,000 clones, 94% seen once. This specimen was peripheral blood, taken on day 0 of AZD1222 vaccination. The receptors shown here come from an adult in good health.

This sequence joins TRBV20-1 and TRBJ2-3; D is unclear. Trimming pared 3 bases from V and 0 bases from J, leaving 7 bases between. This CDR3 is 13 amino acids long. CDR1 is DFQATT and CDR2 is SNEGSKA in the germline V gene (reference sequence). CDR3 region: CSASLHSTDTQYF. CDR3 bases: TGCAGTGCTAGTTTGCATAGCACAGATACGCAGTATTTT.

The chain links TRBV7-8 to TRBJ2-7; 8 positions match TRBD2. CDR3 length: 15 residues. The V gene's germline CDR1 is SGHVS and CDR2 FQNEAQ. J gave up 6 bases and V 1 base, and 8 bases lay outside the gene matches. As DNA, the CDR3 is TGTGCCAGCAGCTTAGGACAGCGGGAGACTTCCGAGCAGTACGTC. This gives the protein CASSLGQRETSEQYV.

The V call is TRBV15, the J call TRBJ1-2, with D possibly being TRBD1 (5 bases). CDR3 length: 15 amino acids. Between the trimmed V and J ends, which lost 0 bases and 7 bases, there was a span of 15 bases. Per germline, CDR1 LNHNV and CDR2 YYDKDF (reference sequence). CDR3 DNA: TGTGCCACCAGCAGAGATATGGGGACGGGGTTTGGCTACACCTTC. This translates into CATSRDMGTGFGYTF.

The genes are TRBV5-1 and TRBJ1-1; D is unresolved. Germline CDR1 SGHRS, CDR2 YFSETQ. CDR3 length equals 12 residues. Trimming cost V 4 bases and J 2 bases, with 6 bases left between them. The CDR3 protein is CASSPGNTEAFF. CDR3 coding DNA: TGCGCCAGCAGCCCTGGAAACACTGAAGCTTTCTTT.

The table lists this clone with a count of one. This rearrangement joins TRBV4-2 to TRBJ1-1; D is unclear. Trimming pared 0 bases from V and 1 base from J, leaving 15 bases between. This CDR3 is 17 amino acids long. Per the germline V gene, CDR1 is LGHNA and CDR2 is YNFKEQ. CDR3 sequence reads: CASSQEGRGFGNTEAFF. The DNA for the CDR3 is TGTGCCAGCAGCCAAGAGGGAAGAGGCTTTGGGAACACTGAAGCTTTCTTT.

J is TRBJ2-1 and V is TRBV7-8; D remains ambiguous. This CDR3 contains 14 residues. V was cut by 3 bases and J by 0 bases, with 6 bases left in between. CDR1 and CDR2 (germline): SGHVS, FQNEAQ. In DNA form, the CDR3 reads TGTGCCAGCAGCTTTGAGAGCTCCTACAATGAGCAGTTCTTC. It codes for CASSFESSYNEQFF.

In regard to this clone: This CDR3 is also generated by other DNA sequences in the sample. This CDR3 reads CASSLTGGGNQPQHF. CDR3 nucleotide sequence: TGTGCCAGTAGTCTGACAGGGGGCGGGAATCAGCCCCAGCATTTT. The V and J genes are TRBV19 and TRBJ1-5; 10 bases match TRBD1. Germline V gives CDR1 LNHDA, CDR2 SQIVND (reference sequence). V shed 5 bases and J 4 bases; nucleotides not matched to a gene: 5. The CDR3 has 15 residues.

This chain connects TRBV28 to TRBJ2-7; D not resolved. Trimming removed 6 bases from V and 2 bases from J, with 14 bases in between. This CDR3 has 14 amino acids. Germline V CDR1 and CDR2: MDHEN, SYDVKM. Here the CDR3 reads CASSTPTDAYEQYV. The CDR3 DNA reads as TGTGCCAGCAGCACCCCGACCGACGCCTACGAGCAGTACGTC.

V gene TRBV28 combines with J gene TRBJ2-3; the match to TRBD2 covers 11 bases. Germline assignment: CDR1 MDHEN and CDR2 SYDVKM. The CDR3 has 16 residues. J lost 2 bases, V lost 6 bases, and 7 bases had no gene match. Here the CDR3 reads CASRETGLAVTDTQYF. The CDR3 DNA sequence: TGTGCCAGCAGGGAAACGGGACTAGCGGTCACAGATACGCAGTATTTT.

This clone was detected only once. The rearrangement uses TRBV7-3 and TRBJ2-3; 8 positions match TRBD1. V gave up 2 bases and J gave up 3 bases; unmatched junction bases: 4. The CDR3 contains 15 residues. Germline V gene lookup returns CDR1 SGHTA and CDR2 FQGTGA. This CDR3 reads CASSLAQGATDTQYF. The CDR3 nucleotides are TGTGCCAGCAGCTTAGCCCAGGGGGCAACAGATACGCAGTATTTT.

The rearrangement uses TRBV27 and TRBJ2-6; the D is unclear. Deletions cut 2 bases from V and 0 bases from J, with 2 bases between. CDR3 size: 14 residues. The germline V gene has CDR1 MNHEY and CDR2 SMNVEV (reference sequence). The CDR3 spells CASSLGSGANVLTF. For the CDR3, the DNA is TGTGCCAGCAGTTTAGGCTCTGGGGCCAACGTCCTGACTTTC.

This chain connects TRBV19 to TRBJ2-7; tentative D call: TRBD2 (6 bases). CDR3 size: 15 residues. CDR1 and CDR2 (germline): LNHDA, SQIVND (reference sequence). V was shortened by 2 bases and J by 5 bases, with 16 bases between the two germline ends. The CDR3 protein is CASSIFTSGVHEQYV. CDR3 DNA: TGTGCCAGTAGTATATTCACCTCGGGGGTCCACGAGCAGTACGTC.

By its share, this clone is medium-sized. The V and J genes are TRBV6-5 and TRBJ1-4; 7 bases line up with TRBD1. The CDR3 covers 14 residues. The germline V gene has CDR1 MNHEY and CDR2 SVGAGI. V lost 10 bases, J lost 10 bases, and 15 bases stayed unmatched. The CDR3 DNA is TGTGCCACCGAAGGGGGCCTCCGCCTTGGAAAACTGTTTTTT. The encoded protein is CATEGGLRLGKLFF.

The chain combines TRBV19 with TRBJ1-2, with TRBD1 matching over 7 bases. CDR3 length equals 14 residues. V trimming: 5 bases; J trimming: 4 bases; junction bases outside the gene matches: 7. Germline V gives CDR1 LNHDA, CDR2 SQIVND (reference sequence). This CDR3 reads CASSRQGGGYGYTF. In DNA form, the CDR3 reads TGTGCCAGTAGTCGACAGGGAGGCGGCTATGGCTACACCTTC.

The CDR3 DNA reads as TGTGCCAGCAGTGTGACGTACACCGGGGAGCTGTTTTTT. This codes for CASSVTYTGELFF. The chain couples TRBV2 to TRBJ2-2; D call uncertain. Germline lookup yields CDR1 SNHLY and CDR2 FYNNEI. The CDR3 is made up of 13 amino acids. Trimming took off 4 bases at V and 3 bases at J, with 6 bases between the two ends.

This sequence joins TRBV2 and TRBJ2-3; D gene uncertain. The length of the CDR3 is 15 residues. V shed 4 bases and J shed 2 bases, with 13 bases lying between them. The germline gives CDR1 SNHLY, CDR2 FYNNEI. In DNA, the CDR3 is TGTGCCAGCAGTGCCTTGGGCGGTTACACAGATACGCAGTATTTT. Residues: CASSALGGYTDTQYF.

This chain uses TRBV6-1 with TRBJ2-7; tentatively, D is TRBD1 (6 bases). Germline CDR1 is MNHNS and CDR2 is SASEGT. This CDR3 is built from 14 residues. The ends were cut back, 1 base at V and 0 bases at J, with 7 bases in the middle. The CDR3 DNA reads TGTGCCAGCAGTGAAGGGACAGTCTCCTACGAGCAGTACGTC. This encodes CASSEGTVSYEQYV.

This chain uses TRBV9 with TRBJ2-2; no clear D. CDR3 length equals 14 residues. The V and J ends lost 1 base and 3 bases respectively, with 7 bases between them. The germline V gene encodes CDR1 SGDLS and CDR2 YYNGEE. The CDR3 loop reads CASSVSSYTGELFF. In DNA, the CDR3 is TGTGCCAGCAGCGTATCGTCGTACACCGGGGAGCTGTTTTTT.

The rearrangement joins TRBV3-1 (or the pseudogene TRBV3-2) to TRBJ2-5; D is ambiguous. The CDR3 spans 15 residues. The germline V gene has CDR1 LGHDT and CDR2 YNNKEL (reference sequence). With 2 bases removed from V and 5 bases from J, the gap between germline ends came to 15 bases. The CDR3 bases are TGTGCCAGCAGCCAACTCGGAGCCGGGTTCGAGACCCAGTACTTC. Protein sequence: CASSQLGAGFETQYF.

V and J are TRBV7-5 and TRBJ1-5. TRBV7-5 is a known pseudogene. CDR3 length: 16 amino acids. CDR3 nucleotide sequence: TGTGTCAGAAGCTTAGTTCGAGGGCCGAGAAATCAGCCCCAGCATTTT. This translates into CVRSLVRGPRNQPQHF.

The chain employs TRBV12-3 or TRBV12-4 and TRBJ1-4; no reliable D call. Trimming took 6 bases from V and 7 from J, leaving 12 bases between them. CDR3 length equals 13 residues. For the CDR3, the DNA is TGTGCCAGCAGCCTCCCCCCACCTGAAAAACTGTTTTTT. Residues: CASSLPPPEKLFF.

The chain has TRBV5-1 and TRBJ1-2; 7 positions agree with TRBD1. J gave up 5 bases and V 4 bases, and 11 bases lay outside the gene matches. This CDR3 has 15 amino acids. Per germline, CDR1 SGHRS and CDR2 YFSETQ. CDR3: CASSPAGQEFYGYTF. Here the CDR3 DNA reads TGCGCCAGCAGCCCCGCCGGACAGGAGTTTTATGGCTACACCTTC.

The chain recombines TRBV10-2 with TRBJ1-5; no firm D call. CDR1 is WSHSY, CDR2 SAAADI, per germline. Trimming removed 1 base at V and 4 bases at J, with 8 bases between. The CDR3 loop spans 14 amino acids. CDR3 residues: CASSEWSQNQPQHF. CDR3 in DNA: TGCGCCAGCAGTGAGTGGAGTCAAAATCAGCCCCAGCATTTT.

This chain links TRBV7-9 with TRBJ2-6, with D unresolved. Trimming shortened V by 2 bases and J by 0 bases, and 5 bases separated the two germline ends. Germline CDR1 is SEHNR and CDR2 is FQNEAQ (reference sequence). This CDR3 region has 15 residues. The CDR3 loop is CASSLLGSGANVLTF. For the CDR3, the DNA is TGTGCCAGCAGCTTACTGGGCTCTGGGGCCAACGTCCTGACTTTC. Together with reference TRBV7-9 and TRBJ2-6, the CDR3 gives the full variable domain: DTGVSQNPRHKITKRGQNVTFRCDPISEHNRLYWYRQTLGQGPEFLTYFQNEAQLEKSRLLSDRFSAERPKGSFSTLEIQRTEQGDSAMYLCASSLLGSGANVLTFGAGSRLTVL.

The J gene is TRBJ1-6, the V gene TRBV2, with TRBD1 matching 7 bases. Germline CDR1 is SNHLY and CDR2 is FYNNEI. The V and J ends lost 6 bases and 0 bases, in that order; junction bases with no gene match: 2. CDR3 length: 15 residues. Here the CDR3 DNA reads TGTGCCAGCAGGGACAGGAGCTCCTATAATTCACCCCTCCACTTT. It translates to CASRDRSSYNSPLHF.

The V call is TRBV7-8, the J call TRBJ1-2, with TRBD1 identical over 8 bases. Germline trimming cut 1 base from V and 6 bases from J; bases unmatched to any gene: 10. Per the germline V gene, CDR1 is SGHVS and CDR2 is FQNEAQ. The CDR3 length is 16 residues. CDR3 loop: CASSLGRRGRRNGYTF. Here the CDR3 DNA reads TGTGCCAGCAGCTTAGGACGCAGGGGGCGACGAAATGGCTACACCTTC.

This rearrangement joins TRBV2 to TRBJ2-5, with 11 positions matching TRBD2. Germline V CDR1 and CDR2: SNHLY, FYNNEI. The CDR3 sequence is 16 residues long. Trimming took 6 bases from V and 5 from J; bases not matched to a gene: 11. CDR3: CASSPFSGGVSETQYF. The CDR3 DNA follows: TGTGCCAGCAGCCCCTTTAGCGGGGGGGTTAGCGAGACCCAGTACTTC.

The V and J genes are TRBV2 and TRBJ2-7, with unresolved D. This CDR3 contains 11 residues. Between the trimmed V and J ends, which lost 3 bases and 3 bases, there was a span of 3 bases. Germline V gene lookup returns CDR1 SNHLY and CDR2 FYNNEI. The CDR3 sequence: CASSEYYEQYV. The CDR3 nucleotides read TGTGCCAGCAGTGAGTACTACGAGCAGTACGTC.

In the case of this clone: Compared with germline, one end of the junction differs, possibly owing to a read error. CDR3 loop: CASSFPSLSQVVF. As DNA, the CDR3 is TGTGCCAGCAGCTTCCCTAGTCTTTCACAGGTCGTCTTT. The chain has TRBV7-9 and TRBJ1-1; D may be TRBD1 (5 bases). This CDR3 has 13 residues. The germline gives CDR1 SEHNR, CDR2 FQNEAQ (reference sequence). The full variable domain, in which reference TRBV7-9 and TRBJ1-1 provide the parts outside the CDR3, is DTGVSQNPRHKITKRGQNVTFRCDPISEHNRLYWYRQTLGQGPEFLTYFQNEAQLEKSRLLSDRFSAERPKGSFSTLEIQRTEQGDSAMYLCASSFPSLSQVVFGQGTRLTVV.

The chain combines TRBV24-1 with TRBJ2-2; 8 bases line up with TRBD2. Germline V CDR1 and CDR2: KGHDR, SFDVKD. The length of the CDR3 is 16 residues. V lost 7 bases to trimming and J lost 2 bases; unmatched junction nucleotides: 8. The CDR3 region is CATSAAGGQNTGELFF. CDR3 sequence (DNA): TGTGCCACCAGCGCTGCGGGAGGTCAAAACACCGGGGAGCTGTTTTTT.